Reported below is one T cell receptor (beta chain). TCRdb's table, derived via immunoSEQ multiplex PCR, lists solely in-frame clones and lacks some. Of some 390,000 clones listed, 75% to 90% were seen once; the top ten hold around 1.1%. V was clipped by 5 bases and J by 7 bases, with 9 bases between them. Germline CDR1 reads LGHDT; CDR2 reads YNNKEL (reference sequence). The length of the CDR3 is 11 residues. The sample belongs to a study of blood T cell repertoires in COVID-19. This receptor was taken from a man aged 25-45 years who had recovered from COVID-19. This chain uses TRBV3-1 (or the pseudogene TRBV3-2) with TRBJ2-7; D is undetermined. The specimen was PBMCs or T cells enriched from blood (not recorded which). CDR3 sequence reads: CASSARREQYF. DNA for the CDR3: TGTGCCAGCAGCGCCCGGAGAGAGCAGTACTTC.